Below, one TCR beta chain is given with its context. Antigen unknown. The source of the sample is a study of T cells after yellow fever vaccination. Looking at the study overall: SMART-Seq v4 Ultra Low Input prepared libraries from low-cell fractions.

Whole-study findings and limits: The study re-detected most primary-vaccination clones after the booster (under 97% CD4, just over 85% CD8). It was a small share of clonotypes that appeared in both CD4 and CD8 compartments.

The length of the CDR3 is 13 residues. The V gene's germline CDR1 is LGHNA and CDR2 YNFKEQ. V lost 1 base to trimming and J lost 5 bases, with 5 bases between them. It was through 5'RACE template switching that TCR cDNA was made, with a universal primer site and UMIs added. In TCRdb, the 5' RACE reads were re-called with MiXCR into one record per CDR3 protein. The sample lists about 350,000 distinct CDR3 sequences, 7% to 9% occurring once. The genes are TRBV4-2 and TRBJ2-2; D is undetermined. This sample comprised PBMCs, obtained about 41 days after the first yellow fever vaccination. This TCR was recovered from a man between 18 and 29 years old who received the YFV17D yellow fever vaccine. The CDR3 region has the DNA TGTGCCAGCAGCCAAGCCGGAACCGGGGAGCTGTTTTTT. This gives the protein CASSQAGTGELFF.